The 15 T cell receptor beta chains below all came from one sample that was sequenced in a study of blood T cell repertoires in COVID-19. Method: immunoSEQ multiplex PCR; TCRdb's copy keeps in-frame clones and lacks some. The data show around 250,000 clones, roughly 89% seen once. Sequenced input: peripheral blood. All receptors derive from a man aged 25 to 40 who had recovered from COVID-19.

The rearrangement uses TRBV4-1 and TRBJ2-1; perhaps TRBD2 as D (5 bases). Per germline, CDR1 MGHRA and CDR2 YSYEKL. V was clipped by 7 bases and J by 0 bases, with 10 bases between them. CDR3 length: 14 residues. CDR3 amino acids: CASTHGSSYNEQFF. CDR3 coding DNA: TGCGCCAGCACCCATGGGAGCTCCTACAATGAGCAGTTCTTC.

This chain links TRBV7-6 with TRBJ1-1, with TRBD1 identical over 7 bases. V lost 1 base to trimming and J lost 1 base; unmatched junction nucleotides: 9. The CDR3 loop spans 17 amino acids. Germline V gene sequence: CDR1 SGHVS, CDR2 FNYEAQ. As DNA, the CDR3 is TGTGCCAGCAGCTTAGGGCGGAGGGGGCGGAAGAACACTGAAGCTTTCTTT. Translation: CASSLGRRGRKNTEAFF.

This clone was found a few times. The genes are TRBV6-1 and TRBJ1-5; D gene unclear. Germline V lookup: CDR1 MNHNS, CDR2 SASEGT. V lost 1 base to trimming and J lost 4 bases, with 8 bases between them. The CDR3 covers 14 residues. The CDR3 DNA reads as TGTGCCAGCAGTGAAGAAACGGGGAATCAGCCCCAGCATTTT. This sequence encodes CASSEETGNQPQHF.

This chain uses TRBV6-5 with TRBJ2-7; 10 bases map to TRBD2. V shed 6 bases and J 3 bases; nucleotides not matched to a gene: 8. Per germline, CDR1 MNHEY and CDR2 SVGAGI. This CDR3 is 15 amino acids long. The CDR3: CASSIGSGGFYEQYF. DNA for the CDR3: TGTGCCAGCAGCATAGGTAGCGGGGGGTTCTACGAGCAGTACTTC.

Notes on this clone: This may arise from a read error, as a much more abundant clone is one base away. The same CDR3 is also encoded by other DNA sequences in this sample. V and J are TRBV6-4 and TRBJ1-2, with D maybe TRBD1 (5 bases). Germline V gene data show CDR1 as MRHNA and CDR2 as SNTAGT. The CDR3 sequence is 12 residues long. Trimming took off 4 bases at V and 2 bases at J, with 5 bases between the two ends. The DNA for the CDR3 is TGTGCCAGCAGTGCAGGGAACTATGGCTACACCTTC. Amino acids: CASSAGNYGYTF.

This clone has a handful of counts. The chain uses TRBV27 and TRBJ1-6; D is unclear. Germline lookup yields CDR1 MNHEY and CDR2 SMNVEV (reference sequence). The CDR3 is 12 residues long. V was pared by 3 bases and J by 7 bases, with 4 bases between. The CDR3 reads CASSFPNSPLHF. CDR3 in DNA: TGTGCCAGCAGTTTTCCGAATTCACCCCTCCACTTT.

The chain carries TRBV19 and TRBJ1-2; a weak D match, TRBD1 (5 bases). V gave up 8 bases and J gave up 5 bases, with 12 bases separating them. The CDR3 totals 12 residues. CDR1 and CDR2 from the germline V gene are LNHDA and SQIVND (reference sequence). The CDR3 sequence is CASRRAEYGYTF. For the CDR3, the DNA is TGTGCCAGTCGCAGGGCCGAGTATGGCTACACCTTC.

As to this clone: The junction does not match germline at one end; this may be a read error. CDR3 loop: CGSSGGGPSTDTQYF. CDR3 nucleotides: TGTGGCAGCTCCGGGGGGGGCCCAAGCACAGATACGCAGTATTTT. The chain joins TRBV18 to TRBJ2-3; 8 bases match TRBD2. This CDR3 comprises 15 residues. Germline V gene sequence: CDR1 KGHSH, CDR2 LQKENI.

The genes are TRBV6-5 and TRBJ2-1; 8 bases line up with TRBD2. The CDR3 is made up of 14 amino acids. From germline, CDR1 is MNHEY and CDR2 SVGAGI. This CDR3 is CGSRTGGPYNEQFF. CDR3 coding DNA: TGTGGGAGCAGGACGGGGGGGCCCTACAATGAGCAGTTCTTC.

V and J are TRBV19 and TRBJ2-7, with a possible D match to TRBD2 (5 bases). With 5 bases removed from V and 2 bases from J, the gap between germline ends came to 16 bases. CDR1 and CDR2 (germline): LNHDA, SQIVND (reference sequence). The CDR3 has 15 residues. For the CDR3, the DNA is TGTGCCAGTAGTTTCGCCGGGATGAACCCCTACGAGCAGTACTTC. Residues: CASSFAGMNPYEQYF. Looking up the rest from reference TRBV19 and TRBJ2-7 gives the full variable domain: DGGITQSPKYLFRKEGQNVTLSCEQNLNHDAMYWYRQDPGQGLRLIYYSQIVNDFQKGDIAEGYSVSREKKESFPLTVTSAQKNPTAFYLCASSFAGMNPYEQYFGPGTRLTVT.

CDR3 in amino acids: CAWSRRQVLYF. As DNA, the CDR3 is TGTGCCTGGAGTCGCCGACAGGTCCTGTACTTC. The chain has TRBV30 and TRBJ2-5; D is perhaps TRBD1 (6 bases). The CDR3 has 11 amino acids. Germline-derived CDR1 and CDR2 are GTSNPN and SVGIG (reference sequence). Trimming left V 2 bases short and J 13 bases short, with 14 bases between.

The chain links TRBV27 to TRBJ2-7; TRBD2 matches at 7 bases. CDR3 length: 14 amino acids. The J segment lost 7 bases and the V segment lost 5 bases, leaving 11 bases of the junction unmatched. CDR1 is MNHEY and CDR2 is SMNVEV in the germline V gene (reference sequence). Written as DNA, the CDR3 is TGTGCCAGCAGTAGCTGGGGGGGGATAGGGGAGCAGTACTTC. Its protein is CASSSWGGIGEQYF.

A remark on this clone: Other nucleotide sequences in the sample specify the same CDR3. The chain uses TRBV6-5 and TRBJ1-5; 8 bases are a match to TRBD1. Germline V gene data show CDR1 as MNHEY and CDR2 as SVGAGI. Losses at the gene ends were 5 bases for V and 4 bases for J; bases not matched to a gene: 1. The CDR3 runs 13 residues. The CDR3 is CASSRQGNQPQHF. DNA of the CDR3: TGTGCCAGCAGTCGACAGGGGAATCAGCCCCAGCATTTT.

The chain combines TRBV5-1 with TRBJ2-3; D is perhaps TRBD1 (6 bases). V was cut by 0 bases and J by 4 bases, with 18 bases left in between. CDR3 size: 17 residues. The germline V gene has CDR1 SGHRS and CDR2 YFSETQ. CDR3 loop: CASSLEGPGHTSDTQYF. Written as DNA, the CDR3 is TGCGCCAGCAGCTTGGAAGGCCCGGGACACACCTCAGATACGCAGTATTTT.

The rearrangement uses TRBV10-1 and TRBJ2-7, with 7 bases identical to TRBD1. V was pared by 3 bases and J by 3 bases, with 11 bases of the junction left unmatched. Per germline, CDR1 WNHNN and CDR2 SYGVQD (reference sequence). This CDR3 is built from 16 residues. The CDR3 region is CASSEGTTTGVYEQYF. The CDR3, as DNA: TGCGCCAGCAGTGAAGGGACCACTACAGGGGTCTACGAGCAGTACTTC.